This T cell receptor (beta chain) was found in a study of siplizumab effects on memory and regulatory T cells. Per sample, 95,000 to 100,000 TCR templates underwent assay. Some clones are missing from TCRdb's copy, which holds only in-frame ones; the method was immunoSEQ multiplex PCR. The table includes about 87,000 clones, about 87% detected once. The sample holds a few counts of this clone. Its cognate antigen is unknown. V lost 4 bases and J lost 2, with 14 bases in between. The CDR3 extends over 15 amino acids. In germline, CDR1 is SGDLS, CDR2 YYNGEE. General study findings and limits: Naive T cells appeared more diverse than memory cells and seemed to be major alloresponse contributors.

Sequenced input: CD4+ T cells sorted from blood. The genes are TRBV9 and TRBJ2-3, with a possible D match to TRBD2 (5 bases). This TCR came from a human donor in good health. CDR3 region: CASSLSTGDTDTQYF. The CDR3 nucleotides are TGTGCCAGCAGCTTATCAACCGGGGACACAGATACGCAGTATTTT.